The present T cell receptor (beta chain) was sequenced within a study of cytomegalovirus exposure and HLA in healthy donors. Points from the study as a whole: The study labeled more than 150 TCR beta chains cytomegalovirus-associated. It was reported that the classifier diagnosed cytomegalovirus status with high specificity and sensitivity in both the original and validation cohorts. In vitro experiments confirmed that a few CMV-associated chains were specific for CMV antigens.

Data came from immunoSEQ multiplex PCR; TCRdb stores just in-frame clones and leaves some out. In the table there are 250,000 or so clones, around 87% of which are singletons. Comment on this clone: Antigen unknown.

These donors were members of the approximately 110-subject validation cohort, a group separate from the roughly 670-subject first cohort. The CDR3 spans 14 residues. The germline V gene encodes CDR1 SGHNT and CDR2 YENEEA. Trimming took 5 bases from V and 4 from J; bases not matched to a gene: 4. The V call is TRBV11-3, the J call TRBJ2-7, with 11 bases identical to TRBD1. The sequencing input was PBMCs. The TCR was taken from a man in his late teens or twenties in good health and CMV-seronegative. CDR3 DNA: TGTGCCAGCAGCCTCCGGGACAGGGGGTACGAGCAGTACTTC. This translates into CASSLRDRGYEQYF.